This TCR beta chain was identified in a study of Ad26.COV2.S vaccination and SARS-CoV-2 variants. As for the study in general: Intramuscular Ad26.COV2.S at 5x10^10 or 1x10^11 viral particles.

This clone was seen a handful of times. Treatment meaning: roughly 19 received Ad26.COV2.S at low or high dose, single or two shots; five or six received placebo; per-sample allocation not given. Sampling happened 63 days after the first vaccine or placebo injection. Clones were sequenced by immunoSEQ multiplex PCR, and TCRdb holds only the in-frame ones, with some missing. The repertoire holds roughly 350,000 clones, with 80% to 90% as singletons. The CDR3 totals 12 residues. The germline V gene encodes CDR1 MNHNS and CDR2 SASEGT. V was trimmed by 7 bases and J by 8 bases, leaving 14 bases between them.

The chain has TRBV6-1 and TRBJ1-2; tentatively, D is TRBD1 (5 bases). The receptor was isolated from a person between 18 and 65 years old who received the Ad26.COV2.S COVID-19 vaccine or a placebo. Sample: peripheral blood, taken in a trial of Ad26.COV2.S vaccine versus placebo. The CDR3 DNA is TGTGCCAGCACATCAGGGTCTGCAGGCTACACCTTC. Its translation is CASTSGSAGYTF.